These 16 T cell receptor beta chains originate from one sample sequenced in a study of blood T cells in healthy people across ages. A second PCR of about 7 to 12 cycles used a sample-barcoded 5' primer and a J-beta primer mix. One entry per CDR3 protein, called by TCRdb with MiXCR from the 5' RACE reads. This table holds approximately 1,700,000 distinct CDR3 sequences, 30% to 40% found once. The source material was blood. The receptors were sampled from a human donor in good health.

The V gene is TRBV12-3 or TRBV12-4, the J gene TRBJ1-2; TRBD1 matches 7 bases. The CDR3 is made up of 13 amino acids. V dropped 6 bases and J dropped 7; count of bases not matched to a gene: 8. CDR3 amino acids: CASRPGTVAGYTF. CDR3 sequence (DNA): TGTGCCAGCAGGCCCGGGACAGTGGCTGGCTACACCTTC.

This clonotype was counted only a few times. The V and J genes are TRBV29-1 and TRBJ2-1; no clear D. The CDR3 spans 15 residues. Per the germline V gene, CDR1 is SQVTM and CDR2 is ANQGSEA. The germline V and J ends were trimmed by 0 bases and 0 bases, with 9 bases remaining between them. The CDR3 is CSVEEIWGSYNEQFF. In DNA, the CDR3 is TGCAGCGTTGAAGAAATCTGGGGCTCCTACAATGAGCAGTTCTTC.

This clonotype was observed a handful of times. The rearrangement links TRBV15 to TRBJ2-7, with 7 nucleotides matching TRBD2. CDR3 length: 16 amino acids. CDR1 and CDR2 (germline): LNHNV, YYDKDF (reference sequence). J was trimmed by 0 bases and V by 4 bases; bases with no gene match: 9. CDR3: CATSISAGTTSYEQYF. CDR3 nucleotide sequence: TGTGCCACCAGCATCTCCGCAGGGACTACCTCCTACGAGCAGTACTTC.

This chain uses TRBV20-1 with TRBJ2-1; no firm D call. With 2 bases removed from V and 0 bases from J, the gap between germline ends came to 11 bases. The CDR3 extends over 15 amino acids. Germline V gives CDR1 DFQATT, CDR2 SNEGSKA (reference sequence). CDR3 sequence (DNA): TGCAGTGCTAGATCCGGGCGGAGCTCCTACAATGAGCAGTTCTTC. Protein sequence: CSARSGRSSYNEQFF.

This sequence joins TRBV3-1 and TRBJ2-7; D assignment may be TRBD1 or TRBD2 (5 bases each). The CDR3 is 14 residues long. CDR1 is LGHDT, CDR2 YNNKEL, per germline (reference sequence). The V end was cut by 5 bases, the J end by 3 bases, with 14 bases between. The CDR3 spells CASSEGTPSYEQYF. CDR3 in DNA: TGTGCCAGCAGCGAAGGGACGCCGAGCTACGAGCAGTACTTC.

A few counts support this clonotype. V and J are TRBV12-3 or TRBV12-4 and TRBJ1-5; no clear D gene. This CDR3 comprises 14 residues. The V end was cut by 1 base, the J end by 5 bases, with 9 bases between. CDR3 residues: CASSLVSTYQPQHF. The DNA for the CDR3 is TGTGCCAGCAGTTTAGTTTCCACCTATCAGCCCCAGCATTTT.

The chain uses TRBV9 and TRBJ2-7, with D unclear. The DNA end is more similar to TRBJ2-5, so the J call may be wrong. This CDR3 has 14 amino acids. The germline V gene has CDR1 SGDLS and CDR2 YYNGEE. CDR3 in DNA: TGTGCCAGCAGCGTAGGGGCAGCTGAAGAGACCCAGTACTTC. Amino acids: CASSVGAAEETQYF.

The chain carries TRBV29-1 and TRBJ2-7; D perhaps matches TRBD1 (5 bases). V lost 4 bases to trimming and J lost 6 bases, with 13 bases between them. In germline, CDR1 is SQVTM, CDR2 ANQGSEA. CDR3 length: 12 amino acids. The CDR3 DNA is TGCAGCGTTGGATCCCCTAGGGGCGAGCAGTACTTC. As protein: CSVGSPRGEQYF.

V gene TRBV15 combines with J gene TRBJ2-1; 8 nucleotides line up with TRBD1. Germline V gene lookup returns CDR1 LNHNV and CDR2 YYDKDF (reference sequence). Losses at the gene ends were 5 bases for V and 1 base for J; bases not matched to a gene: 4. This CDR3 has 15 amino acids. CDR3 sequence (DNA): TGTGCCACCAGCCTGGACAGGGCATCCTACAATGAGCAGTTCTTC. This sequence encodes CATSLDRASYNEQFF.

J is TRBJ1-1 and V is TRBV7-2; D gene unclear. Germline CDR1 and CDR2: SGHTA and FQGNSA. V was cut by 3 bases and J by 7 bases, with 6 bases left in between. CDR3 size: 11 residues. Here the CDR3 reads CASSLIFEAFF. DNA of the CDR3: TGTGCCAGCAGCTTGATATTTGAAGCTTTCTTT. The complete variable domain, with remaining parts taken from reference TRBV7-2 and TRBJ1-1, reads GAGVSQSPSNKVTEKGKDVELRCDPISGHTALYWYRQSLGQGLEFLIYFQGNSAPDKSGLPSDRFSAERTGGSVSTLTIQRTQQEDSAVYLCASSLIFEAFFGQGTRLTVV.

A few counts support this clonotype. The rearrangement joins TRBV9 to TRBJ2-3, with D perhaps TRBD2 (5 bases). Germline loops: CDR1 SGDLS, CDR2 YYNGEE. The CDR3 loop spans 14 amino acids. The ends were cut back, 7 bases at V and 5 bases at J, with 17 bases in the middle. The CDR3 DNA sequence: TGTGCCAGCTCTGGGCCCTTAGAGGGAGATACGCAGTATTTT. It encodes CASSGPLEGDTQYF. The full variable domain, its missing parts supplied by reference TRBV9 and TRBJ2-3, is DSGVTQTPKHLITATGQRVTLRCSPRSGDLSVYWYQQSLDQGLQFLIQYYNGEERAKGNILERFSAQQFPDLHSELNLSSLELGDSALYFCASSGPLEGDTQYFGPGTRLTVL.

The rearrangement uses TRBV4-2 and TRBJ1-2, with TRBD1 matching over 7 bases. Unmatched junction bases numbered 7, after V lost 3 bases and J lost 6 bases. The germline CDR1 and CDR2 sequences are LGHNA and YNFKEQ. The CDR3 covers 14 residues. CDR3 sequence reads: CASSHGTVNDGYTF. Here the CDR3 DNA reads TGTGCCAGCAGCCACGGGACAGTTAATGATGGCTACACCTTC.

V and J are TRBV29-1 and TRBJ2-1; D is tentatively TRBD1 or TRBD2 (5 bases each). The V end was cut by 3 bases, the J end by 2 bases, with 11 bases between. Germline V CDR1 and CDR2: SQVTM, ANQGSEA. This CDR3 spans 14 amino acids. The CDR3: CSVDSGATYNEQFF. In nucleotides, the CDR3 is TGCAGCGTTGACTCCGGGGCTACCTACAATGAGCAGTTCTTC.

V gene TRBV4-3 combines with J gene TRBJ2-6; no clear D. Between the trimmed V and J ends, which lost 0 bases and 0 bases, there was a span of 12 bases. CDR3 size: 18 residues. The germline gives CDR1 LGHNA, CDR2 YSLEER. CDR3 sequence: CASSQDLTTLSGANVLTF. CDR3 DNA sequence: TGCGCCAGCAGCCAAGATCTCACAACTCTCTCTGGGGCCAACGTCCTGACTTTC.

This chain uses TRBV6-5 with TRBJ1-2, with D possibly matching TRBD1 (6 bases). The germline V gene has CDR1 MNHEY and CDR2 SVGAGI. The CDR3 covers 16 residues. The V end lost 6 bases, the J end lost 7 bases, and 24 bases lay between the germline ends. The CDR3 DNA reads as TGTGCCAGCAGGCTTACAGGGCCGGGCCTTCGGAGTGGCTACACCTTC. Amino acid sequence: CASRLTGPGLRSGYTF.

This clonotype was found once. The chain combines TRBV7-9 with TRBJ2-2; 7 bases are a match to TRBD1. In germline, CDR1 is SEHNR, CDR2 FQNEAQ (reference sequence). The length of the CDR3 is 13 residues. V lost 7 bases to trimming and J lost 7 bases; unmatched junction nucleotides: 6. This CDR3 is CASTQGVLGELFF. The CDR3 nucleotides read TGTGCCAGCACCCAGGGGGTCCTCGGGGAGCTGTTTTTT.